Listed here is a single TCR beta chain. This clonotype was picked up many times. Its antigen is still unknown. No base-level quality is on record; no much larger clone is a single base apart. The library relied on multiplex PCR. Sequencing was performed on an Illumina HiSeq 4000. To build TCR beta libraries, CDR3 regions were amplified by Arm-PCR using iRepertoire HTBI primers. Gel purification was performed on PCR products prior to sequencing. Per the source publication's procedure: A total of roughly 65 TRBV and 14 TRBJ segments were identified across samples and were used for gene usage analysis of CDR3 amino acid clonotypes. Filtered high-quality paired reads were merged into contigs using COPE and FqMerger. BLAST was used to align contigs to IMGT TRBV, TRBD and TRBJ reference genes, with CDR3 defined following IMGT. Any clonotype with a frequency above 0.1% was counted as a highly expanded clone. Shannon entropy served as the measure of repertoire diversity, while the Gini coefficient captured V-J evenness. A clonotype was considered public if more than one individual shared it. TCRdb reworked the public reads: Q25 trimming with fastp, MiXCR clone assembly, productive beta chains retained. Identical CDR3 protein sequences are pooled into one entry, listed with their most common genes and DNA. What appears here as the V and J calls and clone size reflects TCRdb's work, not the paper's. The sample table records about 440,000 distinct CDR3 sequences; just under 15% of these occur just once. 16% of the sample is taken by the ten largest.

Sample time point, as interpreted from the label and publication: newly diagnosed GD, antithyroid drugs for less than 3 months. For both TCR sequencing and RNA sequencing, RNA was extracted from PBMCs using TRIzol. The diagnosis of Graves' disease was made according to American Thyroid Association guidelines. Patients were recruited from an endocrinology department in Xi'an, China. From each patient, 7.5 to 10 milliliters of peripheral blood was collected into an EDTA anticoagulant tube. Ficoll Paque Plus density gradient separation was used to isolate PBMCs, and no further T cell sorting was performed. An Agilent 2100 Bioanalyzer and agarose gel were used to assess RNA quality, and a NanoDrop 2000 was used to measure RNA concentration. This entry is derived from a study of regulatory T cells in long-lasting Graves disease (dated by TCRdb to the early 2020s). Notes on the research overall: Newly diagnosed Graves' disease patients had taken antithyroid drugs for less than 3 months. This study used TCR sequencing and RNA sequencing of peripheral blood to compare persistent Graves' disease patients against newly diagnosed Graves' disease patients. The study was conducted in China and was registered as a clinical trial. TCR sequencing covered some 13 persistent and 20 or so newly diagnosed Graves' disease patients, approximately 33 samples in total. General findings and caveats noted by the study authors: Sequencing and analysis were limited to the TCR beta chain. Persistent patients shared more public clonotypes among themselves (2,741) than newly diagnosed patients did (more than 950). The authors noted that the small sample size was a limitation that may lower accuracy. TRBV28, TRBJ1-2 and TRBJ2-5 were preferentially used in persistent disease, while TRBV20-1 and TRBJ2-1 were favored in newly diagnosed disease. Because the primary lesion, thyroid tissue, could not be accessed, the study looked at peripheral blood alone. Compared with newly diagnosed patients, persistent Graves' disease patients had lower TCR Shannon entropy and fewer highly expanded clones, which suggests clonal expansion.

CDR3 length: 14 amino acids, cysteine to phenylalanine. The read is trimmed to its CDR3 DNA, 42 bases read in frame from base 1. V is reduced by 2 bases and J by 5 bases, leaving a spacing of 10 bases between them. CDR1 is given as SGDLS and CDR2 as YYNGEE, both from the germline V gene. This same sample was also part of a study on T cells in Graves' hyperthyroidism and ophthalmopathy. The second study's authors report: Stable Graves' hyperthyroidism was defined as no progression to ophthalmopathy during 18 months of follow-up. Hyperthyroidism patients were newly diagnosed, had a disease duration of under 2 months, and were aged 18 to 65 years. Any patient with an uncontrolled infection, another autoimmune disease, pregnancy or lactation was excluded. Diagnoses were based on clinical symptoms, serum thyroxine and TRAb, thyroid ultrasound and orbital computed tomography. A first-round RT-PCR of the TCR CDR3 used the HTBI primer set with the Qiagen OneStep RT-PCR kit. Most expanded thyroid clonotypes (frequency above 0.001) were also found in blood, which suggests that blood repertoires may mirror thyroid immune responses. In cross-validation, a model built on a 13 V-J signature told ophthalmopathy apart from stable hyperthyroidism with 87.88% sensitivity and around 84% specificity, and in testing the same model reached 80%/75%. In validation, progression to ophthalmopathy was predicted by the model with nearly 71% sensitivity and around 75% specificity, a median of approximately 6.5 months before onset. TCR V-J signatures able to tell the groups apart were searched for in a discovery cohort of 100 patients, of whom more than 40 had Graves' ophthalmopathy and 57 had stable Graves' hyperthyroidism. Prospective prediction of ophthalmopathy was tested in an independent validation cohort consisting of some 19 hyperthyroidism patients and some 16 patients who later progressed to ophthalmopathy. The roughly 100 discovery patients were randomly divided into training and test sets at a 7:3 ratio. The study also compared thyroid tissue and blood T-cell repertoires from five or six Graves' hyperthyroidism patients. Once sampling was done, hyperthyroidism patients were given methimazole at a starting dose of 30 mg daily, whereas ophthalmopathy patients were given high-dose intravenous methylprednisolone. The libraries were constructed in a second round of multiplex PCR and then size-selected and purified. Paired-end sequencing of the libraries was performed with 100 bp reads on an Illumina HiSeq2000. SOAPnuke was used to process the raw data, with reads discarded if the reads contained adapters or uncalled bases, had a mean Phred below 15, or lacked an exact constant-primer or identifier match. COPE v1.2.5 was used to merge high-quality paired reads, and clonotypes were defined as unique nucleotide sequences. MiTCR v1.1 was used to align clonotypes to the IMGT TRBV, TRBD and TRBJ reference segments. Only V-J combinations with frequency above 0.0001, covering 99% to 99.2% of repertoires, were analysed. The TCS score was defined as F50 (clonal expansion) divided by E x V (chaos), with BLOSUM62-based TCRdist calculated between CDR3 peptides within each V-J. Welch's t-statistics and random forest reduced several hundred V-J features to 13, which were used in a naive Bayes classifier (R e1071). Sample size was not statistically predetermined, and blinding of investigators to group allocation was not performed. TCR Vbeta CDR3 sequencing of approximately 140 peripheral blood samples (43 ophthalmopathy, 75 or so hyperthyroidism and roughly 17 progressor patients) is reported in the paper.

The receptor's source is a woman in her 30s with Graves disease. Donor details come from another sample of the same person, matched by shared clones. Specimen: peripheral blood mononuclear cells (PBMCs), collected at new diagnosis, from a patient treated with antithyroid drugs. The chain is made from TRBV9 and TRBJ2-2; the D gene remains uncertain. The CDR3 has the sequence CASSVGSKTGELFF. The DNA sequence is given as TGTGCCAGCAGCGTGGGCAGTAAAACCGGGGAGCTGTTTTTT.